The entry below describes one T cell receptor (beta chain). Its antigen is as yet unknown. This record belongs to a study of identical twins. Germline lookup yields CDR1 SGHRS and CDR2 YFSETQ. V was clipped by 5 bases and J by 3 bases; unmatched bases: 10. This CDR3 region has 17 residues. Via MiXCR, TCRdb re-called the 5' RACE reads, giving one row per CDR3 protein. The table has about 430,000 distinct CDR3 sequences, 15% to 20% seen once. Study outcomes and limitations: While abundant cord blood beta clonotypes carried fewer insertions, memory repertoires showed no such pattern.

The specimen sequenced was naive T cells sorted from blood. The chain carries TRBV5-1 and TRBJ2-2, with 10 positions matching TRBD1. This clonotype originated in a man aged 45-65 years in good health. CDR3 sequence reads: CASRGTGARIDTGELFF. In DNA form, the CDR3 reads TGCGCCAGCAGGGGGACAGGGGCGAGGATAGACACCGGGGAGCTGTTTTTT.